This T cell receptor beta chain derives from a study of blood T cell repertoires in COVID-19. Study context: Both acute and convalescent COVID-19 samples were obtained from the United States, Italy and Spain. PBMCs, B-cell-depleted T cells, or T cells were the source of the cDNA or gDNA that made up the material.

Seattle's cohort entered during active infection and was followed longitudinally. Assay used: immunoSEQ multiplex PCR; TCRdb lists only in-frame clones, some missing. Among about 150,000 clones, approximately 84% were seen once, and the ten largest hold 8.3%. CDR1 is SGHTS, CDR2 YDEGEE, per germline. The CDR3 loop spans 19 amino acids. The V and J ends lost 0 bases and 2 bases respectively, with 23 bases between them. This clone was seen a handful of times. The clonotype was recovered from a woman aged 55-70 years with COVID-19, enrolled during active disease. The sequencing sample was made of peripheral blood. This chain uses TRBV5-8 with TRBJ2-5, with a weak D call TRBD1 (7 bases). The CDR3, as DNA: TGTGCCAGCAGCTTGGTGATCGGAGGTGGCAGGGGGGATCAAGAGACCCAGTACTTC. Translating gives CASSLVIGGGRGDQETQYF.